The text below deals with one T cell receptor beta chain. This clonotype showed up many times. What this receptor recognizes is not known. Base quality data are lacking; no much larger clone is found one base away. Receptor libraries were prepared by 5' RACE. The reads were generated on a NextSeq 500. In the TCR library protocol, a unique molecular identifier was attached to each TCR cDNA molecule so that PCR and sequencing errors could be corrected. The published analysis was carried out like this. TCR identification, UMI-based error correction and CDR3 extraction were performed with Decombinator tools. TCRs above a frequency of 2 per 1,000, corresponding to the top 1% of the tumor frequency distribution, were defined as expanded. Expanded tumor TCRs were classed as regional if statistically deemed absent (corrected P<0.05) from at least one tumor region, otherwise ubiquitous. Renyi diversity was calculated using the R vegan package after each repertoire was subsampled 100 times to 5,000 TCRs. To build CDR3 similarity networks, amino acid triplet string-kernel similarity was used, and CDR3s were connected when their pairwise similarity was above 0.82. TCRdb took the public reads, trimmed them with fastp at Q25, ran MiXCR for clone calling and kept in-frame beta chains. For every CDR3 protein sequence, its rows merge into one entry that carries the most common genes and DNA. V and J calls and clone size were set by TCRdb, not the authors. Within this sample are roughly 8,800 distinct CDR3 sequences, with 4.5% of them counted one time only. The ten largest clonotypes hold more than 9% of the sample.

The time point tag for this specimen amounts to: sample taken at primary tumor resection. Samples were obtained from approximately 76 patients with early-stage, untreated non-small cell lung cancer from the lung TRACERx cohort. For TCR sequencing, whole RNA was extracted from tumor and nontumor lung tissue, or from cryopreserved PBMC samples, and no cell sorting was done. Patients were selected for TCR sequencing only if sufficient RNA was available from at least two tumor regions. Tumor and adjacent nontumor lung specimens were reviewed by a lung pathologist before selection. The data belong to a study of spatial heterogeneity in lung cancer (dated by TCRdb to between 2019 and 2020). Regarding the complete study: Beta-chain transcripts were consistently detected in greater numbers than alpha-chain transcripts, which likely reflects a higher abundance of beta-chain transcripts. At surgery, 200 or so tumor regions, around 68 matched nontumor lung samples and about 56 PBMC samples were TCR-sequenced for both alpha and beta chains. In the raw uncorrected reads, each unique combination of TCR and UMI appeared on average more than ten times. In tumor regions, TCR transcript counts showed a strong correlation with a T cell transcriptional module score from matched bulk RNA-seq. Nonsynonymous mutation counts, determined by whole-exome sequencing of tumor tissue, were related to features of the TCR repertoire. In non-small cell lung cancer, the study made a quantitative comparison of TCR alpha and beta repertoires among multiple tumor regions, matched nontumor lung and blood. Findings and caveats that apply to the study as a whole: The count of ubiquitous expanded TCRs correlated with the count of ubiquitous nonsynonymous mutations, and the count of regional expanded TCRs correlated with the count of regional nonsynonymous mutations. TCR-seq coverage of tumor T cells was estimated at only around 6.7% for alpha chains and 13% for beta chains. Additional single-cell paired TCR alpha and beta sequencing was considered necessary to confirm, at a functional level, the hypothesis that regional TCRs recognize regional mutations. A correlation was observed between the number of expanded intratumoral alpha and beta TCRs and the tumor nonsynonymous mutation count.

This sequence originates from a female donor with early-stage non-small cell lung cancer. Sequences were derived from lung tumor tissue, sampled at surgery.

CDR3 region: CASSATDTQYF. The nucleotides read TGTGCCAGCAGCGCCACAGATACGCAGTATTTT. The sequence is built from TRBV9 and TRBJ2-3, with the D gene call left open. Cut back by 3 bases and 2 bases, the V and J ends lie 1 base apart. The germline V gene supplies CDR1 SGDLS and CDR2 YYNGEE. The CDR3, from cysteine to phenylalanine, totals 11 residues. The retained sequence is limited to the CDR3, 33 bases, with the frame set at the first base.